This T cell receptor beta chain originates from a study of Tregs in tolerant kidney transplant recipients. Mixed chimerism was transient after nonmyeloablative marrow transplants from related graft donors. Unstimulated regulatory T cells (CD4+CD25+CD127-), CD4+CD25- non-regulatory cells, CD4 and CD8 cells were FACS-sorted from thawed PBMCs. To note about this clone: Its antigen is still unknown.

Regarding the study as a whole: Tregs expanded with activated donor B cells seemed most donor-specific. Validation in larger populations is needed because few patients were studied. Antigen-driven expansion was suggested because donor-specific Tregs expanded more than all Tregs in tolerant patients.

V was shortened by 0 bases and J by 3 bases, with 11 bases between the two germline ends. CDR1 is SGHDT and CDR2 is YYEEEE in the germline V gene. The CDR3 contains 15 residues. Generated by immunoSEQ multiplex PCR, the TCRdb table keeps only in-frame clones and is missing some. The sample holds some 50,000 clones, approximately 90% seen once. The source is a human patient who received a combined kidney and bone marrow transplant. Some T cells may arise from the graft donor. The chain has TRBV5-6 and TRBJ2-3; D gene uncertain. Sequencing used CD8+ T cells from blood (PBMCs), obtained 12 months after the transplant. CDR3: CASSLGRGPTDTQYF. The CDR3 DNA sequence: TGTGCCAGCAGCTTGGGGCGCGGCCCTACAGATACGCAGTATTTT.